Presented here are 32 T cell receptor beta chains from one specimen sequenced in a study of regulatory T cells in long-lasting Graves disease. As for time point: newly diagnosed GD, antithyroid drugs for less than 3 months. PBMCs provided the RNA from which the TCR library was made. Library construction for TCR beta used iRepertoire HTBI primers and Arm-PCR of CDR3 regions. One entry per CDR3 protein results from TCRdb running MiXCR on the multiplex PCR reads. The sample carries about 530,000 distinct CDR3 sequences, 15% to 20% recorded once. The sample also formed part of further work on T cells in Graves' hyperthyroidism and ophthalmopathy.

Sample: peripheral blood mononuclear cells (PBMCs), taken at new diagnosis, from a patient treated with antithyroid drugs. Receptors were obtained from a woman aged 35-60 years with Graves disease.

The chain uses TRBV9 and TRBJ1-2; a weak D match, TRBD1 (5 bases). V was cut by 0 bases and J by 6 bases, with 12 bases left in between. CDR3 length: 14 amino acids. Germline CDR1 reads SGDLS; CDR2 reads YYNGEE. The CDR3 DNA reads TGTGCCAGCAGCGTAGCCCCCTTGGGGGATGGCTACACCTTC. Protein product: CASSVAPLGDGYTF.

This clonotype was seen more than once but under ten times. The chain joins TRBV27 to TRBJ1-5; D is possibly TRBD1 (6 bases). CDR3 length: 16 amino acids. Germline CDR1 is MNHEY and CDR2 is SMNVEV (reference sequence). Trimming removed 4 bases from V and 5 bases from J, with 18 bases in between. The CDR3 nucleotides are TGTGCCAGCAGTTCCACTTCCGGGGCAGGGGATCAGCCCCAGCATTTT. Translating it yields CASSSTSGAGDQPQHF.

This clonotype was counted at least ten times. The chain employs TRBV6-9 and TRBJ2-1, with TRBD2 identical over 9 bases. Germline V gives CDR1 MNHGY, CDR2 SVAAGI. The ends lost 3 bases at V and 9 bases at J; junction bases unmatched: 9. The CDR3 totals 15 residues. CDR3 in amino acids: CASSYSRGGAVEQFF. The CDR3 DNA reads TGTGCCAGCAGTTACTCTCGCGGGGGGGCGGTTGAGCAGTTCTTC.

This clonotype was found many times. This chain joins TRBV2 and TRBJ2-1, with 13 nucleotides matching TRBD2. The J call may be incorrect, as the DNA end agrees better with TRBJ2-3. The CDR3 runs 15 residues. Germline lookup yields CDR1 SNHLY and CDR2 FYNNEI. CDR3: CASTWTSGGSDTQYF. DNA for the CDR3: TGTGCCAGCACCTGGACTAGCGGGGGATCAGATACGCAGTATTTT.

This clonotype was seen repeatedly, ten times or more. J is TRBJ2-7 and V is TRBV3-1, with D perhaps TRBD1 (6 bases). The CDR3 consists of 12 residues. Germline V lookup: CDR1 LGHDT, CDR2 YNNKEL (reference sequence). Trimming removed 6 bases from V and 7 bases from J, with 13 bases in between. This CDR3 reads CASRQGLGEQYF. CDR3 in DNA: TGTGCCAGCAGACAGGGTTTGGGAGAGCAGTACTTC.

There are many counts of this clonotype. The rearrangement joins TRBV7-3 to TRBJ2-3; 12 nucleotides align to TRBD2. The J segment lost 2 bases and the V segment lost 4 bases, leaving 7 bases of the junction unmatched. CDR3 size: 17 residues. Germline V gene lookup returns CDR1 SGHTA and CDR2 FQGTGA. The CDR3 reads CASSSPTSGGLTDTQYF. In DNA, the CDR3 is TGTGCCAGCAGCTCCCCGACTAGCGGGGGACTCACAGATACGCAGTATTTT.

The chain's CDR3 is CSARGGPSYNEQFF. Written as DNA, the CDR3 is TGCAGTGCAAGGGGGGGGCCCTCCTACAATGAGCAGTTCTTC. V gene TRBV20-1 combines with J gene TRBJ2-1, with D maybe TRBD2 (7 bases). Per the germline V gene, CDR1 is DFQATT and CDR2 is SNEGSKA (reference sequence). Trimming removed 6 bases from V and 0 bases from J, with 12 bases in between. CDR3 length: 14 amino acids.

The rearrangement links TRBV11-3 to TRBJ2-2; D not resolved. With 3 bases removed from V and 0 bases from J, the gap between germline ends came to 5 bases. The CDR3 consists of 14 residues. In germline, CDR1 is SGHNT, CDR2 YENEEA. CDR3 coding DNA: TGTGCCAGCAGCTTTGTAACGAACACCGGGGAGCTGTTTTTT. Translation gives CASSFVTNTGELFF.

This clonotype was detected many times. CDR3 residues: CASNWDREAQFF. The CDR3 nucleotides read TGTGCCAGCAACTGGGACAGGGAGGCGCAGTTCTTC. J is TRBJ2-1 and V is TRBV2; 9 positions match TRBD1. This CDR3 has 12 residues. J lost 12 bases, V lost 7 bases, and 7 bases had no gene match. Germline V gene lookup returns CDR1 SNHLY and CDR2 FYNNEI.

This clonotype was counted ten times or more. V and J are TRBV6-2 or TRBV6-3 and TRBJ2-3; D may correspond to TRBD1 or TRBD2 (5 bases each). This CDR3 has 17 amino acids. The V gene's germline CDR1 is MNHEY and CDR2 SVGEGT. Trimming removed 6 bases at V and 0 bases at J, with 19 bases between. CDR3 loop: CASRSPRAGYSTDTQYF. CDR3 DNA: TGTGCCAGCAGATCCCCGAGGGCAGGGTATAGCACAGATACGCAGTATTTT.

This clonotype was seen only a few times. The chain has TRBV12-3 or TRBV12-4 and TRBJ1-3; perhaps TRBD1 as D (6 bases). The CDR3 is 15 amino acids. V lost 8 bases, J lost 4 bases, and 18 bases lay in between. CDR3 sequence (DNA): TGTGCCAGCTCTCGTTCAGGGGCAGAAGGAAACACCATATATTTT. This encodes CASSRSGAEGNTIYF.

This clonotype has just a few counts. The V gene is TRBV3-1, the J gene TRBJ2-5; TRBD1 is a possible D gene (8 bases). Trimming removed 1 base from V and 4 bases from J, with 19 bases in between. Germline values: CDR1 LGHDT, CDR2 YNNKEL (reference sequence). The CDR3 has 17 residues. CDR3 sequence (DNA): TGTGCCAGCAGCCAAGGCGGGGGACAGGTTGGGACAGAGACCCAGTACTTC. As protein: CASSQGGGQVGTETQYF.

The chain uses TRBV9 and TRBJ2-1; 15 nucleotides match TRBD2. Germline V gene data show CDR1 as SGDLS and CDR2 as YYNGEE. Trimming cost V 0 bases and J 9 bases; bases outside gene matches: 1. The CDR3 is 15 residues long. The CDR3 bases are TGTGCCAGCAGCGTAGGGACTAGCGGGGGGGGTGAGCAGTTCTTC. Residues: CASSVGTSGGGEQFF. The full variable domain, completed using reference TRBV9 and TRBJ2-1, is DSGVTQTPKHLITATGQRVTLRCSPRSGDLSVYWYQQSLDQGLQFLIQYYNGEERAKGNILERFSAQQFPDLHSELNLSSLELGDSALYFCASSVGTSGGGEQFFGPGTRLTVL.

This clonotype appeared a few times. The chain employs TRBV6-1 and TRBJ1-2, with D hard to call. The V end lost 7 bases, the J end lost 0 bases, and 9 bases lay between the germline ends. The CDR3 runs 13 residues. Germline lookup yields CDR1 MNHNS and CDR2 SASEGT. As DNA, the CDR3 is TGTGCCAGCAACGAGATCACTAACTATGGCTACACCTTC. Translated, it gives CASNEITNYGYTF.

This clonotype came up many times. CDR3 residues: CASSYVGQRGNSPLHF. The CDR3 region has the DNA TGTGCCAGCAGTTACGTCGGACAGCGGGGTAATTCACCCCTCCACTTT. The V and J genes are TRBV6-5 and TRBJ1-6; TRBD1 is a possible D gene (6 bases). Germline V gives CDR1 MNHEY, CDR2 SVGAGI. CDR3 length: 16 amino acids. V lost 2 bases and J lost 6, with 14 bases in between.

J is TRBJ2-1 and V is TRBV14; D unclear. Trimming stripped 3 bases from V and 8 bases from J, with 8 bases between. CDR1 and CDR2 from the germline V gene are SGHDN and FVKESK. CDR3 length equals 12 residues. Here the CDR3 DNA reads TGTGCCAGCAGCCATGGGATCCATGAGCAGTTCTTC. It translates to CASSHGIHEQFF.

This clonotype was picked up many times. The chain couples TRBV2 to TRBJ1-5; D is undetermined. V was shortened by 1 base and J by 7 bases, with 14 bases between the two germline ends. CDR3 length equals 15 residues. Germline V gives CDR1 SNHLY, CDR2 FYNNEI. The CDR3 reads CASSEVGPNGQPQHF. The DNA for the CDR3 is TGTGCCAGCAGTGAAGTAGGCCCAAACGGACAGCCCCAGCATTTT.

This clonotype has ten or more counts. This chain links TRBV6-1 with TRBJ1-2, with TRBD1 identical over 8 bases. The CDR3 spans 15 residues. Trimming at V came to 6 bases and at J to 5 bases, leaving 11 bases not matched to a gene. Germline V lookup: CDR1 MNHNS, CDR2 SASEGT. The CDR3 reads CASSPGQGFKYGYTF. As DNA, the CDR3 is TGTGCCAGCAGCCCCGGACAGGGATTTAAGTATGGCTACACCTTC.

J is TRBJ2-1 and V is TRBV5-6; D possibly corresponds to TRBD1 (5 bases). Germline V CDR1 and CDR2: SGHDT, YYEEEE. The length of the CDR3 is 16 residues. Trimming took 4 bases from V and 6 from J, leaving 20 bases between them. CDR3 loop: CASSTYTYPRVNEQFF. CDR3 DNA: TGTGCCAGCAGCACCTACACCTACCCCAGGGTCAATGAGCAGTTCTTC.

The chain uses TRBV12-3 or TRBV12-4 and TRBJ1-2; no reliable D call. Trimming removed 1 base from V and 9 bases from J, with 9 bases in between. This CDR3 comprises 12 residues. CDR3 in DNA: TGTGCCAGCAGTTTAGGAGTCGGTAGCTACACCTTC. Amino acid sequence: CASSLGVGSYTF.

The chain recombines TRBV19 with TRBJ1-2, with no clear D. Germline values: CDR1 LNHDA, CDR2 SQIVND (reference sequence). V was pared by 4 bases and J by 8 bases, with 20 bases between. The CDR3 runs 15 residues. Here the CDR3 reads CASSRSGPSTGGYTF. The CDR3 nucleotides read TGTGCCAGTAGTAGGTCCGGACCATCTACGGGGGGCTACACCTTC.

In its sample, this clonotype was seen many times. This sequence joins TRBV12-5 and TRBJ1-2; TRBD1 matches 9 bases. The CDR3 extends over 17 amino acids. CDR1 LGHNT and CDR2 FRNRAP come from the germline V gene. V lost 5 bases to trimming and J lost 2 bases; unmatched junction nucleotides: 12. This CDR3 reads CASGPNRDRAPNYGYTF. CDR3 bases: TGTGCTAGTGGTCCCAACCGGGACAGGGCCCCCAACTATGGCTACACCTTC. Looking up the rest from reference TRBV12-5 and TRBJ1-2 gives the full variable domain: DARVTQTPRHKVTEMGQEVTMRCQPILGHNTVFWYRQTMMQGLELLAYFRNRAPLDDSGMPKDRFSAEMPDATLATLKIQPSEPRDSAVYFCASGPNRDRAPNYGYTFGSGTRLTVV.

This clonotype has just a few counts. V is TRBV6-1 and J is TRBJ1-2; 8 bases line up with TRBD1. The CDR3 runs to 15 residues. V lost 5 bases to trimming and J lost 3 bases; unmatched junction nucleotides: 8. Germline V gene sequence: CDR1 MNHNS, CDR2 SASEGT. The CDR3, as DNA: TGTGCCAGCAGTAGCCAGGGGGCAGGTGACTATGGCTACACCTTC. Amino acid sequence: CASSSQGAGDYGYTF.

The chain employs TRBV19 and TRBJ2-1, with D possibly being TRBD1 or TRBD2 (5 bases each). V was cut by 8 bases and J by 3 bases, with 20 bases left in between. This CDR3 region has 16 residues. Germline CDR1 and CDR2: LNHDA and SQIVND (reference sequence). DNA for the CDR3: TGTGCCAGTGCGTGGGGTGGGGGAAGGGGCTACAATGAGCAGTTCTTC. Residues: CASAWGGGRGYNEQFF.

The V call is TRBV4-2, the J call TRBJ2-5; 12 positions agree with TRBD2. CDR3 length: 17 residues. Looked up from germline, CDR1 is LGHNA and CDR2 is YNFKEQ. V was pared by 10 bases and J by 1 base, with 13 bases of the junction left unmatched. This chain's CDR3 is CATERSGLAGFQETQYF. The CDR3 DNA is TGTGCCACCGAAAGATCGGGACTAGCGGGCTTCCAAGAGACCCAGTACTTC.

There are a few counts of this clonotype. The junction departs from germline at one end; a sequencing error may be responsible. This chain joins TRBV19 and TRBJ2-7; D is undetermined. The germline CDR1 and CDR2 sequences are LNHDA and SQIVND (reference sequence). The CDR3 has 13 residues. The CDR3 bases are TGTGCCAGTAGTTTAGACGGCGGTTTCGAGCGGTACTTC. Its protein product is CASSLDGGFERYF.

This clonotype was seen a few times. The chain links TRBV9 to TRBJ1-1; D unclear. Germline-derived CDR1 and CDR2 are SGDLS and YYNGEE. Trimming removed 0 bases at V and 2 bases at J, with 8 bases between. This CDR3 contains 14 residues. CDR3 sequence (DNA): TGTGCCAGCAGCGTAGGGCTATCCAACACTGAAGCTTTCTTT. This translates into CASSVGLSNTEAFF.

This clonotype was picked up many times. The chain joins TRBV2 to TRBJ2-1, with TRBD2 identical over 11 bases. The ends lost 5 bases at V and 2 bases at J; junction bases unmatched: 5. Germline loops: CDR1 SNHLY, CDR2 FYNNEI. This CDR3 region has 16 residues. The CDR3 sequence is CASSKSSGGPYNEQFF. CDR3 coding DNA: TGTGCCAGCAGTAAATCTAGCGGGGGGCCCTACAATGAGCAGTTCTTC.

V usage is TRBV27 and J usage is TRBJ2-7; the match to TRBD2 covers 10 bases. Germline V gene lookup returns CDR1 MNHEY and CDR2 SMNVEV (reference sequence). CDR3 length equals 17 residues. V trimming: 5 bases; J trimming: 0 bases; junction bases outside the gene matches: 10. CDR3: CASSRLLAGASSYEQYF. For the CDR3, the DNA is TGTGCCAGCAGTCGACTTCTAGCGGGGGCGAGCTCCTACGAGCAGTACTTC.

This clonotype was counted at least ten times. This rearrangement joins TRBV12-3 or TRBV12-4 to TRBJ1-4; the match to TRBD1 covers 11 bases. The CDR3 has 14 residues. Trimming removed 1 base from V and 15 bases from J; junction bases left unmatched: 7. The CDR3 bases are TGTGCCAGCAGTTTAGAGGGACAGGGGGGACCAGTGTTTTTT. Translation gives CASSLEGQGGPVFF.

The sample holds many counts of this clonotype. The chain combines TRBV6-1 with TRBJ1-4; D is unresolved. Trimming shortened V by 6 bases and J by 5 bases, and 10 bases separated the two germline ends. The germline V gene encodes CDR1 MNHNS and CDR2 SASEGT. This CDR3 contains 13 residues. The DNA of the CDR3 is TGTGCCAGCAGGGAACACCCGAATGAAAAACTGTTTTTT. Protein: CASREHPNEKLFF.

The sample holds many counts of this clonotype. The rearrangement joins TRBV12-3 or TRBV12-4 to TRBJ2-1; tentatively, D is TRBD2 (5 bases). This CDR3 region has 16 residues. V was shortened by 6 bases and J by 0 bases, with 15 bases between the two germline ends. CDR3 bases: TGTGCCAGCAGCCGAGGAGGACTCAGCTCCTACAATGAGCAGTTCTTC. Protein: CASSRGGLSSYNEQFF.